The entry below gives a single T cell receptor (beta chain) sequence along with its context. This clonotype came up many times. The specificity of this receptor is unknown. Nothing much larger sits one base from this clone, and base qualities are not available. This entry is derived from a study of early T cells in non-severe SARS-CoV-2 infection (dated by TCRdb to the early 2020s). With respect to the entire study: Because TCR sequencing relied on bulk RNA taken from unsorted whole blood, pairing of alpha and beta chains was not possible.

The library came from 5' RACE. Sequenced on a NextSeq 500. Unique molecular identifiers were attached to individual cDNA molecules in the TCR library protocol so that sequencing error and PCR bias could be corrected. TCR alpha and beta chains were both sequenced, and the abundances of alpha and beta sequences in each sample were closely correlated with each other. The authors processed their data as follows. Decombinator V4 was used to annotate TCR sequences for V gene, J gene and CDR3. TCRs were defined as expanded if a significant change between any two time points was detected under a Poisson model with p below 0.0001. Abundances of TCRs were expressed as counts per million after normalisation to the total number of TCRs sequenced in each sample. MAIT TCRs were defined by TRAV1-2 paired with TRAJ12, TRAJ20 or TRAJ33, and iNKT TCRs by TRAV10 paired with TRAJ18. A search of VDJdb, accessed on 1 November 2021, was run for TCRs annotated to CMV, EBV and SARS-CoV-2, with TCRs annotated for multiple antigens excluded. TCRdb handled the public reads itself, with Q25 trimming in fastp and clone calling in MiXCR, and kept productive beta chains. Rows with one shared CDR3 protein collapse into an entry with the most common genes and DNA. The V and J calls come from TCRdb's annotation, not from the publication. This sample lists roughly 32,000 distinct CDR3 sequences; 5.5% to 7.5% were detected once. The leading ten clones occupy approximately 7.5% of the sample.

The study was a case-control design nested within a healthcare worker cohort in London, UK, with weekly nasopharyngeal swab PCR tests and blood sampling. Healthcare workers were enrolled in the week of the UK lockdown, from 23 to 31 March 2020, and were followed every week for up to roughly 16 weeks. From a lookup of the germline V gene (reference sequence), CDR1 and CDR2 are LNHDA and SQIVND. V ends up 4 bases short and J 4 bases short, with an unmatched junction base count of 9. Spanning cysteine to phenylalanine, the CDR3 consists of 16 amino acids. The read is trimmed to its CDR3 DNA, 48 bases read in frame from base 1. The full study reports these points: VDJdb matching was skewed toward anti-spike CD8 responses and likely underestimated virus-specific expansions by missing private and CD4 specificities.

The chain joins TRBV19 to TRBJ1-5; TRBD1 matches 8 bases in the middle. This clonotype was sampled from an adult who was a healthcare worker with PCR-confirmed SARS-CoV-2 infection or an uninfected control (not recorded which). Sequenced material: whole blood. The DNA reads TGTGCCAGTAGTAGATCCTGGACAGGGCCGAATCAGCCCCAGCATTTT. Its protein product is CASSRSWTGPNQPQHF.